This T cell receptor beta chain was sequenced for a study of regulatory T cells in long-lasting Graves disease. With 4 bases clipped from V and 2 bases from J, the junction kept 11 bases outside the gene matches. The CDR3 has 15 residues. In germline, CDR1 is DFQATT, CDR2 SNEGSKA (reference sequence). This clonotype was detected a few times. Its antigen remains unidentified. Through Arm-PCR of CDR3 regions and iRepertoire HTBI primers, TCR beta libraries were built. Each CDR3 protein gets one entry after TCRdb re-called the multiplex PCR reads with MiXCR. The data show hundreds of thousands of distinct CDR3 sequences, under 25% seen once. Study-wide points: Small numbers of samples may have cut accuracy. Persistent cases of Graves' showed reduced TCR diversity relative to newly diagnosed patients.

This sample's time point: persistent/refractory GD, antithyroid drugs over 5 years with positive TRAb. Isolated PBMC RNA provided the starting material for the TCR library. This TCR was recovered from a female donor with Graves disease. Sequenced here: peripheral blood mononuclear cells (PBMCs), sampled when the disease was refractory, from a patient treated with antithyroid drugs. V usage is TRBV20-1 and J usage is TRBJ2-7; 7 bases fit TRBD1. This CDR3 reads CSAKGPGQVAYEQYF. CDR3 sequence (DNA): TGCAGTGCTAAAGGGCCTGGACAGGTGGCCTACGAGCAGTACTTC.